A single sample is the source of the 5 T cell receptor beta chains below, sequenced in a study of T-cell memory formation after mild COVID-19. TCRdb processed the 5' RACE reads anew with MiXCR; each CDR3 protein has one entry. The sample contains over 70,000 distinct CDR3 sequences, 10% to 15% of which appear only once. The specimen sequenced was PBMCs or a T cell subset sorted from them (not recorded which). Receptor source: an adult woman who had mild COVID-19 (a few samples of this study predate the infection). Cell type and time point are not known.

This clonotype turned up a few times. The CDR3 DNA sequence: TGCGCCAGCAGCCACCCTGGGACTAGCGGGGGCTACGAGCAGTACTTC. Amino acid sequence: CASSHPGTSGGYEQYF. The V call is TRBV4-1, the J call TRBJ2-7, with 14 bases fitting TRBD2. CDR1 MGHRA and CDR2 YSYEKL come from the germline V gene. The CDR3 covers 16 residues. With 3 bases clipped from V and 3 bases from J, the junction kept 4 bases outside the gene matches.

This clonotype was detected a few times. The rearrangement joins TRBV20-1 to TRBJ1-5; D call uncertain. Trimming left V 6 bases short and J 1 base short, with 10 bases between. This CDR3 is built from 13 residues. Germline CDR1 DFQATT, CDR2 SNEGSKA (reference sequence). The CDR3, as DNA: TGCAGTGCCCCGGACCTAAGCAATCAGCCCCAGCATTTT. Encoded protein: CSAPDLSNQPQHF.

This clonotype came up a few times. The gene calls are TRBV5-1 and TRBJ1-1; D possibly corresponds to TRBD1 (6 bases). The CDR3 totals 16 residues. Germline CDR1 and CDR2: SGHRS and YFSETQ. The germline V and J ends were trimmed by 0 bases and 1 base, with 13 bases remaining between them. The CDR3 nucleotides read TGCGCCAGCAGCTTGGAATCCGGACAGCGGAACACTGAAGCTTTCTTT. It codes for CASSLESGQRNTEAFF.

The sample holds one count of this clonotype. The CDR3 nucleotides read TGTGCCAGCAGCCCCCAGCGGGGGGGCCGTGATACGCAGTATTTT. Protein: CASSPQRGGRDTQYF. The chain joins TRBV7-8 to TRBJ2-3; 10 positions agree with TRBD2. The CDR3 has 15 residues. Trimming cost V 5 bases and J 6 bases; bases outside gene matches: 8. Germline V gene sequence: CDR1 SGHVS, CDR2 FQNEAQ.

The V call is TRBV6-2 or TRBV6-3, the J call TRBJ2-1; 7 bases fit TRBD2. This CDR3 spans 15 amino acids. V lost 6 bases, J lost 8 bases, and 13 bases stayed unmatched. CDR1 is MNHEY and CDR2 is SVGEGT in the germline V gene. CDR3 DNA sequence: TGTGCCAGCAGACCTCTAGCGGCACCTCAGGATGAGCAGTTCTTC. The encoded protein is CASRPLAAPQDEQFF.